The sample holds many counts of the clone carrying this T cell receptor beta chain. Its antigen is not identified. At one of its ends the junction is not consistent with the germline gene, which may arise from a read error. The CDR3 extends over 15 amino acids. Germline lookup yields CDR1 SSHAT and CDR2 FNYEAQ (reference sequence). The entry originates in a study of T-cell reconstitution after alpha-beta-depleted transplantation in children. Unique molecular identifiers were incorporated during preparation of the TCRbeta library. TCRdb ran MiXCR on the PCR reads and lists one entry per CDR3 protein. Among around 100,000 distinct CDR3 sequences, 10% were seen once, and the ten largest hold roughly a third. General study points: Elevated TCRbeta diversity at day 60 was traced, in some patients, to surviving recipient T cells and thymic progenitors. One year after transplant, T-cell counts and diversity came mostly from newly produced T cells. As was reported, about two months after transplant, alpha-beta T cells came from several hundred expanded graft clones.

This sequence originates from a boy aged 2 to 10 with acute lymphoblastic leukemia, due to receive a stem cell transplant. The input for sequencing was PBMCs, taken before TCRalphabeta/CD19-depleted stem cell transplant. V usage is TRBV7-7 and J usage is TRBJ2-3, with 12 bases that match TRBD1. CDR3 amino acids: CASSLGGQGADTQYF. For the CDR3, the DNA is TGTGCTAGCAGCTTGGGGGGACAGGGGGCGGATACGCAGTATTTT.